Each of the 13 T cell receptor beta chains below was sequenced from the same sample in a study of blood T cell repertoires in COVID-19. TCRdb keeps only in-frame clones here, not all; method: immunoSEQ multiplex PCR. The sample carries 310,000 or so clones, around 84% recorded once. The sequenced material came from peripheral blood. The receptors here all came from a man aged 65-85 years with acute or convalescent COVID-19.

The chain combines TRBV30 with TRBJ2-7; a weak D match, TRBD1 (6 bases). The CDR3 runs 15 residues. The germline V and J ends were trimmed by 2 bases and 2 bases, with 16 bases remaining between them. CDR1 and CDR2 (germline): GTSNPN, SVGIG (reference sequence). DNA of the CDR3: TGTGCCTGGAGTTTAGGGCAGGGGTTCGCCTACGAGCAGTACTTC. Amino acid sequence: CAWSLGQGFAYEQYF.

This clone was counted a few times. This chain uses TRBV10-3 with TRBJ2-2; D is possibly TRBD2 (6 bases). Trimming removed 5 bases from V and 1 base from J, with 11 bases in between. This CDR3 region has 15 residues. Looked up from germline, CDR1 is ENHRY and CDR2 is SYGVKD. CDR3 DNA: TGTGCCATCAGTTCCGGGACTCTGAACACCGGGGAGCTGTTTTTT. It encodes CAISSGTLNTGELFF.

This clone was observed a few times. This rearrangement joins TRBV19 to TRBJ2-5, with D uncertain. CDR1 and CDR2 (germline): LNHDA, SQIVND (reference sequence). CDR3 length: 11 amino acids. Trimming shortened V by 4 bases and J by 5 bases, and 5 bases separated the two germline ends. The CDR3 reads CASSSGETQYF. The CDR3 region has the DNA TGTGCCAGTAGTAGCGGTGAGACCCAGTACTTC.

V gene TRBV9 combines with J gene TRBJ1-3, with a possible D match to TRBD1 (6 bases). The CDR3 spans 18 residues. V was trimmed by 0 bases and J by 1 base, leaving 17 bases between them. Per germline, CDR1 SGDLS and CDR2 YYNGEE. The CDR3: CASSVEGRDTGSGNTIYF. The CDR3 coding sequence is TGTGCCAGCAGCGTAGAGGGGAGGGACACAGGATCTGGAAACACCATATATTTT.

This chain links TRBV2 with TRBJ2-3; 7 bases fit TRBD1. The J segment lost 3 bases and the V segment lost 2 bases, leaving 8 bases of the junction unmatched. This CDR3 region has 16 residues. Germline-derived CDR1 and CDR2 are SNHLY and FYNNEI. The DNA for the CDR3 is TGTGCCAGCAGTGAATTAGGGGGCGTTCTTACAGATACGCAGTATTTT. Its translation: CASSELGGVLTDTQYF.

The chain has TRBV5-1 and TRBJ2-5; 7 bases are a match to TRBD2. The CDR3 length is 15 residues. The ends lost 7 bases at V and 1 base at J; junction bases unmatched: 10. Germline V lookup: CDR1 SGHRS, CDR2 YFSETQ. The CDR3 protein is CASSSGISFQETQYF. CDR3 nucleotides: TGCGCCAGCTCAAGCGGGATCTCCTTCCAAGAGACCCAGTACTTC.

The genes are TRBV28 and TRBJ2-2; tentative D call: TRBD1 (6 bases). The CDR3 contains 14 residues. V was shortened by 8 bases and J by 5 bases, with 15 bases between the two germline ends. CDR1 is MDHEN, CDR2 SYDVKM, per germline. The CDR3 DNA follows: TGTGCCAGCCATCATAGGGGGTTTACCGGGGAGCTGTTTTTT. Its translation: CASHHRGFTGELFF. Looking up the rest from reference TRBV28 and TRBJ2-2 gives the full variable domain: DVKVTQSSRYLVKRTGEKVFLECVQDMDHENMFWYRQDPGLGLRLIYFSYDVKMKEKGDIPEGYSVSREKKERFSLILESASTNQTSMYLCASHHRGFTGELFFGEGSRLTVL.

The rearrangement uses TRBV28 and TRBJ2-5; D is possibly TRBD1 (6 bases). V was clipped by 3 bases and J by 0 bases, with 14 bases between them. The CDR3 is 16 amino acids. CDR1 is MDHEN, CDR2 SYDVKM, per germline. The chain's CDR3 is CASSFRRGMNQETQYF. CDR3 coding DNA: TGTGCCAGCAGTTTTCGCAGGGGCATGAACCAAGAGACCCAGTACTTC.

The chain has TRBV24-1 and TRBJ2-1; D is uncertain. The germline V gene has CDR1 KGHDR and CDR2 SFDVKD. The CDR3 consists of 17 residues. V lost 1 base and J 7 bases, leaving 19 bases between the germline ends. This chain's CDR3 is CATSDFFGGATSNEQFF. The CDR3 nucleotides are TGTGCCACCAGTGATTTTTTCGGCGGAGCCACCTCGAATGAGCAGTTCTTC.

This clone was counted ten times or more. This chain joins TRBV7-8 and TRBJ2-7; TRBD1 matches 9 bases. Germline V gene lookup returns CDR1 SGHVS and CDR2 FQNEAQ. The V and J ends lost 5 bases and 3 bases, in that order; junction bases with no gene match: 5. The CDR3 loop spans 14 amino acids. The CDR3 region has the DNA TGTGCCAGCAGCGCCACAGGGGGCGGCTACGAGCAGTACTTC. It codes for CASSATGGGYEQYF.

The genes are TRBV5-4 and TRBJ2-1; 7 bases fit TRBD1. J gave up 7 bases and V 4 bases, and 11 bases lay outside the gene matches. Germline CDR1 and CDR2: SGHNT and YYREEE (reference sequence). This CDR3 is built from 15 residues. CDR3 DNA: TGTGCCAGCAGCGCCATCGGACAGGAGGTGAATGAGCAGTTCTTC. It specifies CASSAIGQEVNEQFF.

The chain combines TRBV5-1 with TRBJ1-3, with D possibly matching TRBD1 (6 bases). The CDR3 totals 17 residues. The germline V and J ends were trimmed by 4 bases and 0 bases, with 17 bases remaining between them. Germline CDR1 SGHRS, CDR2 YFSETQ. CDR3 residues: CASSPDPGQSSGNTIYF. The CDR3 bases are TGCGCCAGCAGCCCCGACCCGGGACAAAGCTCTGGAAACACCATATATTTT.

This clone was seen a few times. CDR3 nucleotides: TGTGCCAGCAGCCAAACCTCACCCACGGGGGGGGGCAGTGGGGCAGGCTATGGCTACACCTTC. Protein: CASSQTSPTGGGSGAGYGYTF. J is TRBJ1-2 and V is TRBV4-2, with D possibly being TRBD1 (6 bases). From germline, CDR1 is LGHNA and CDR2 YNFKEQ. There are 21 residues in the CDR3. The V end lost 2 bases, the J end lost 4 bases, and 32 bases lay between the germline ends.